The entry that follows covers one T cell receptor beta chain sequence. The sample holds a few counts of this clone. There is no known antigen for this receptor. Within one base of it there is no much larger clone, and no base qualities were kept. The CDR3 runs 14 residues from the cysteine to the phenylalanine. The sequence is cut down to CDR3 DNA, 42 bases in frame from base 1. Trimming at the junction amounts to 5 bases on V and 1 base on J, and the germline ends lie 8 bases apart. The CDR1 and CDR2 encoded by the germline V gene (reference sequence) are SEHNR and FQNEAQ. TCRbeta CDR3 regions were amplified from genomic DNA by means of the immunoSEQ Assay, a bias-controlled multiplex PCR. The study's processing was this. Nucleated cell counts per sample were estimated from amplification of reference gene primers within the assay. Sequence reads were collapsed and filtered to measure the absolute abundance of every unique TCRbeta CDR3 rearrangement. For each sample, productive Simpson clonality was calculated as the square root of Simpson's diversity index over productive rearrangements. TCRdb provides this immuneACCESS table in a form limited to in-frame rearrangements. Some clones are lacking; in checked studies, under half of them reflect an unresolved V gene, and why the rest are absent is not known. V, J and clone size are those of that table, while D and trimming were read from the DNA. In this sample the table shows 300,000 to 450,000 clones, approximately 87% of which occur a single time. The ten largest clones capture more than 9% of the sample.

In Seattle, one collaborating source enrolled patients while the infection was active and tracked those patients longitudinally over the course of disease. Whole blood was collected in K2EDTA tubes by collaborating institutions according to the institutions' own protocols. Collaborator samples were shipped for TCRbeta analysis as frozen whole blood, isolated PBMCs, or DNA extracted from either sample type. This specimen comes from a study of blood T cell repertoires in COVID-19 (TCRdb year 2020). With respect to the entire study: Samples from collaborators originated in the United States, Italy and Spain and spanned both the acute and convalescent phases of COVID-19. The prospective study material was composed of cDNA or gDNA derived from T cells, B-cell-depleted T cells, or PBMCs. Deeply sampled blood TCRbeta repertoires from subjects exposed to, actively infected with, or recovered from COVID-19 were included in the dataset. The repertoires were made available in a free public database intended to serve as a resource for research on the immune response to SARS-CoV-2. Samples were obtained from the ongoing ImmuneRACE study (first 160 participants) and from roughly 1,300 subjects provided by 6 global collaborators. A de-identified subject ID, COVID-19 status, age in years and sex were almost always included in the sample metadata. Where available, HLA class I and class II types were obtained from metadata supplied by the sample provider rather than from assay-based typing.

Here is what the overall study found, with its caveats: The amount of clinical and demographic metadata varied by source and participant and was provided uncurated.

Sequencing was performed on peripheral blood. The chain is assembled from TRBV7-9 and TRBJ2-2, with no reliable assignment of the D segment. The sequence came from a woman under 40 with COVID-19, enrolled during active disease. The CDR3 loop reads CASSPTGNTGELFF. The DNA is TGTGCCAGCAGCCCCACCGGGAACACCGGGGAGCTGTTTTTT.